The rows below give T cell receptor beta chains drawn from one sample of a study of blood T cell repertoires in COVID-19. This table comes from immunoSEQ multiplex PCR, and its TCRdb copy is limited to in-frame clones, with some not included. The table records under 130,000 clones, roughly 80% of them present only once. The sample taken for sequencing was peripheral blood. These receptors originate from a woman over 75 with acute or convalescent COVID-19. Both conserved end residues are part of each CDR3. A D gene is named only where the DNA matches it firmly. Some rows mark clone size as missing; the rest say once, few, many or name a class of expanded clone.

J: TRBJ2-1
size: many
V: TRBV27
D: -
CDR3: CASSLQAISSYNEQFF
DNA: TGTGCCAGCAGTTTACAAGCTATATCTTCCTACAATGAGCAGTTCTTC

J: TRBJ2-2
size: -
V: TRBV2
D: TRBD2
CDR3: CASSERRGAGELFF
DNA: TGTGCCAGCAGTGAACGTCGGGGGGCCGGGGAGCTGTTTTTT

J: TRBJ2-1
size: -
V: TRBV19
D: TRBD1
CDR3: CASSIRGQGAIASYNEQFF
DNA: TGTGCCAGTAGTATCCGGGGACAGGGGGCTATAGCCTCCTACAATGAGCAGTTCTTC

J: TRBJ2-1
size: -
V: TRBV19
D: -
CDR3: CASSIIGGRPGHNEQFF
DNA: TGTGCCAGTAGTATAATCGGCGGGCGCCCTGGGCACAATGAGCAGTTCTTC

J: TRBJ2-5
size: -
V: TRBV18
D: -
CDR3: CASSPRREETQYF
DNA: TGTGCCAGCTCACCACGGCGGGAAGAAACCCAGTACTTC

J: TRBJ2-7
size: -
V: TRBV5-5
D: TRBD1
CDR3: CASSLIGRGREQYF
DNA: TGTGCCAGCAGCTTGATCGGCAGGGGGCGCGAGCAGTACTTC

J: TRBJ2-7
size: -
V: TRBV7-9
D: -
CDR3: CASSLGLNAEYAYEQYF
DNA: TGTGCCAGCAGCTTGGGACTCAACGCGGAGTACGCCTACGAGCAGTACTTC

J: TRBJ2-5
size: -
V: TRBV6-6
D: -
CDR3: CASSRDFLGTQYF
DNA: TGTGCCAGCAGTCGCGACTTCTTGGGGACCCAGTACTTC

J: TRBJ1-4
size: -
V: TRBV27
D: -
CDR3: CASSLNIEEEKLFF
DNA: TGTGCCAGCAGTTTAAATATTGAGGAGGAAAAACTGTTTTTT

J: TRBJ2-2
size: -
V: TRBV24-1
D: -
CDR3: CATSDSTIANTGELFF
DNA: TGTGCCACCAGTGATTCGACTATCGCGAACACCGGGGAGCTGTTTTTT

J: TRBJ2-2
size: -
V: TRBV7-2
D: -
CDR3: CASSPQGGELFF
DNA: TGTGCCAGCAGCCCGCAGGGCGGGGAGCTGTTTTTT

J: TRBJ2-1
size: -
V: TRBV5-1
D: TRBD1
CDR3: CASSRYQDRIYNEQFF
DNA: TGCGCCAGCAGCCGATATCAGGACAGGATTTACAATGAGCAGTTCTTC

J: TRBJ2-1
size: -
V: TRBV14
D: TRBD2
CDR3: CASRLTGTSYEQFF
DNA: TGTGCCAGCAGACTCACCGGGACTAGCTATGAGCAGTTCTTC

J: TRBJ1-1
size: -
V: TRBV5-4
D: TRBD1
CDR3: CATQLTGQMNTEAFF
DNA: TGTGCCACCCAATTGACGGGACAGATGAACACTGAAGCTTTCTTT

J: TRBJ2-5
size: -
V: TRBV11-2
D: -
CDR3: CASSLGAGLETQYF
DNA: TGTGCCAGCAGCTTAGGTGCAGGGCTGGAGACCCAGTACTTC

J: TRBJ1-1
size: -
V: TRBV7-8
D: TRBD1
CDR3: CASSLGTGVSTEAFF
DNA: TGTGCCAGCAGCTTAGGGACAGGGGTATCCACTGAAGCTTTCTTT

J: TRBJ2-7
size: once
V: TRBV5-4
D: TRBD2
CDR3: CASSLGFQAGAYEQYF
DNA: TGTGCCAGCAGCTTGGGGTTCCAAGCGGGAGCCTACGAGCAGTACTTC

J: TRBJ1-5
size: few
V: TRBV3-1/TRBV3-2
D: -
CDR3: CASSSRTDQPQHF
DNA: TGTGCCAGCAGTTCCCGGACAGATCAGCCCCAGCATTTT

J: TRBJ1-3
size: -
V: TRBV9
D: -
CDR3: CASSVAGTRQYGNTIYF
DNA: TGTGCCAGCAGCGTAGCGGGGACTAGGCAATATGGAAACACCATATATTTT

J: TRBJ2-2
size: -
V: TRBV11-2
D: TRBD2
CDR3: CASSLFLAGPNTGELFF
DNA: TGTGCCAGCAGCTTATTCTTAGCGGGGCCGAACACCGGGGAGCTGTTTTTT

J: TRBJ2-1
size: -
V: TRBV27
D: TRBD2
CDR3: CASRPLRREGHEQFF
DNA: TGTGCCAGCAGGCCCCTTAGACGGGAGGGCCATGAGCAGTTCTTC

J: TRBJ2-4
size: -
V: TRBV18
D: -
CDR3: CASSPFDRTKNIQYF
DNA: TGTGCCAGCTCACCATTTGACAGGACCAAAAACATTCAGTACTTC

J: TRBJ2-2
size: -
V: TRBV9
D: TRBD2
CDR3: CASSTTSGVTGELFF
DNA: TGTGCCAGCAGCACAACTAGCGGAGTAACCGGGGAGCTGTTTTTT

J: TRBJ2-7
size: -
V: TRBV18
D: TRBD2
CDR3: CASSTPGLAGDYEQYF
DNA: TGTGCCAGCTCAACCCCGGGACTAGCGGGGGACTACGAGCAGTACTTC

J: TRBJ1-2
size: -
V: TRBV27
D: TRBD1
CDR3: CASSKGTGGARNYGYTF
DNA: TGTGCCAGCAGCAAAGGGACAGGGGGCGCGAGAAACTATGGCTACACCTTC

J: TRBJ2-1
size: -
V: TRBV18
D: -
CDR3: CATGAERTYNEQFF
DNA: TGTGCCACAGGGGCCGAACGCACCTACAATGAGCAGTTCTTC

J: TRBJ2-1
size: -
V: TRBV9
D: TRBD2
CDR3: CASSVLAGGFDEQFF
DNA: TGTGCCAGCAGCGTACTAGCGGGGGGTTTTGATGAGCAGTTCTTC

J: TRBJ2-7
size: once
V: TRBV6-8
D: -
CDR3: CASSYSELDSKYLPYEQYF
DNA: TGTGCCAGCAGTTACTCAGAACTAGATAGTAAGTACCTCCCCTACGAGCAGTACTTC

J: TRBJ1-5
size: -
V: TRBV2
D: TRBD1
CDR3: CASSPGQGINQPQHF
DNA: TGTGCCAGCAGTCCGGGACAGGGAATCAATCAGCCCCAGCATTTT

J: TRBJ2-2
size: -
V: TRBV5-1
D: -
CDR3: CASSFAGSNTGELFF
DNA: TGCGCCAGCAGCTTCGCAGGGTCGAACACCGGGGAGCTGTTTTTT

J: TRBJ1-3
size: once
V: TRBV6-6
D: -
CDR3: CASPFGGNTIYF
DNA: TGTGCCAGTCCCTTCGGGGGAAACACCATATATTTT

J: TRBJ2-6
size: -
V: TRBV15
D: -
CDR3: CATSSRVSGANVLTF
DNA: TGTGCCACCAGCAGCAGGGTTTCTGGGGCCAACGTCCTGACTTTC

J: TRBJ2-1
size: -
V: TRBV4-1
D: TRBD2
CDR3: CASSQEAGGRYNEQFF
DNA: TGCGCCAGCAGCCAAGAAGCGGGAGGGAGATACAATGAGCAGTTCTTC

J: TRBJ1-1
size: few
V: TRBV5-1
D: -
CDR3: CASSPGYTGNTEAFF
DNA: TGCGCCAGCAGCCCGGGATATACGGGTAACACTGAAGCTTTCTTT

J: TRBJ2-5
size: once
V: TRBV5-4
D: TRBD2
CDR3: CASSLAPVGTSAQETQYF
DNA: TGTGCCAGCAGCTTGGCCCCAGTTGGGACTAGCGCGCAAGAGACCCAGTACTTC

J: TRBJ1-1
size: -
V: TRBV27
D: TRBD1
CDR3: CASSPLQGALTEAFF
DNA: TGTGCCAGCAGTCCTTTGCAGGGGGCCCTCACTGAAGCTTTCTTT

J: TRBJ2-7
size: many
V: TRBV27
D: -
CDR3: CASSLTGTYEQYF
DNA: TGTGCCAGCAGTTTGACAGGAACCTACGAGCAGTACTTC

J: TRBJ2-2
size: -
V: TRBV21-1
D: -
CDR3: CASSTPGASNTGELFF
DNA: TGTGCCAGCAGCACCCCTGGGGCCTCGAACACCGGGGAGCTGTTTTTT

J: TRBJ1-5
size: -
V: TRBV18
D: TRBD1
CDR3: CASSGTGPGSNQPQHF
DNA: TGTGCCAGCTCAGGGACAGGGCCGGGAAGCAATCAGCCCCAGCATTTT

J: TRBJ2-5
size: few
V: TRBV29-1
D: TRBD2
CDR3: CSVAGPYQETQYF
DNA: TGCAGCGTAGCGGGACCGTACCAAGAGACCCAGTACTTC

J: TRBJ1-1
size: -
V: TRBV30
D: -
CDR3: CAWVPGGLIEAFF
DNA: TGTGCCTGGGTCCCCGGGGGACTCATTGAAGCTTTCTTT

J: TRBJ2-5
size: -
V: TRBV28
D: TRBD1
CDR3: CASSRRDRQETQYF
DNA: TGTGCCAGCAGCCGTCGGGACAGGCAAGAGACCCAGTACTTC

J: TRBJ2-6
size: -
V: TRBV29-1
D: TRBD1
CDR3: CSVAQGAGANVLTF
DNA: TGCAGCGTGGCGCAGGGGGCTGGGGCCAACGTCCTGACTTTC

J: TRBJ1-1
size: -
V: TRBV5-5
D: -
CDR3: CASSLGYSSTEAFF
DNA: TGTGCCAGCAGCTTGGGATATAGCAGCACTGAAGCTTTCTTT

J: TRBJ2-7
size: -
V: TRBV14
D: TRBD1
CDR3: CASSQDRGHYEQYF
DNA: TGTGCCAGCAGCCAAGATAGGGGGCACTACGAGCAGTACTTC

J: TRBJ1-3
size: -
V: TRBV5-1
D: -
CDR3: CASSAGGLSGNTIYF
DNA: TGCGCCAGCTCGGCGGGAGGACTCTCTGGAAACACCATATATTTT

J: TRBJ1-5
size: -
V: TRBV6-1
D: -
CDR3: CASSALGQTLNQPQHF
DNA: TGTGCCAGCAGTGCCCTTGGACAGACCCTCAATCAGCCCCAGCATTTT

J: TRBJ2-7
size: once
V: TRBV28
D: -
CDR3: CASSFRVPSYEQYF
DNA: TGTGCCAGCAGTTTTCGGGTTCCCTCCTACGAGCAGTACTTC

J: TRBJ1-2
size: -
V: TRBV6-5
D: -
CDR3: CASSPGGYYGYTF
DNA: TGTGCCAGCAGTCCCGGGGGTTACTATGGCTACACCTTC

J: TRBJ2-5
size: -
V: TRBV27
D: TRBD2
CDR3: CASSLFRLAGKETQYF
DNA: TGTGCCAGCAGTTTATTCCGACTAGCGGGTAAAGAGACCCAGTACTTC

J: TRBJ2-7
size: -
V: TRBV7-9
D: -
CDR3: CASSLVVGVPSYEQYF
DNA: TGTGCCAGCAGCTTAGTGGTCGGGGTGCCCTCCTACGAGCAGTACTTC

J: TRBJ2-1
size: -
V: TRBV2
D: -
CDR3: CASSLLGTSGSSYNEQFF
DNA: TGTGCCAGCAGCCTCCTCGGGACTTCGGGAAGCTCCTACAATGAGCAGTTCTTC

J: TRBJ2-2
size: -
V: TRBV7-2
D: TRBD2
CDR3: CASSLMAGAVAGELFF
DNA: TGTGCCAGCAGCTTAATGGCGGGAGCGGTTGCCGGGGAGCTGTTTTTT

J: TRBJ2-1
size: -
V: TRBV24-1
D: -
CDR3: CATSDRQGRVNEQFF
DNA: TGTGCCACCAGTGATAGACAAGGGAGAGTCAATGAGCAGTTCTTC

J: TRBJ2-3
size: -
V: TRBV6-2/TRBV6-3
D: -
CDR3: CASSYAIADTQYF
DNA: TGTGCCAGCAGTTACGCTATTGCAGATACGCAGTATTTT